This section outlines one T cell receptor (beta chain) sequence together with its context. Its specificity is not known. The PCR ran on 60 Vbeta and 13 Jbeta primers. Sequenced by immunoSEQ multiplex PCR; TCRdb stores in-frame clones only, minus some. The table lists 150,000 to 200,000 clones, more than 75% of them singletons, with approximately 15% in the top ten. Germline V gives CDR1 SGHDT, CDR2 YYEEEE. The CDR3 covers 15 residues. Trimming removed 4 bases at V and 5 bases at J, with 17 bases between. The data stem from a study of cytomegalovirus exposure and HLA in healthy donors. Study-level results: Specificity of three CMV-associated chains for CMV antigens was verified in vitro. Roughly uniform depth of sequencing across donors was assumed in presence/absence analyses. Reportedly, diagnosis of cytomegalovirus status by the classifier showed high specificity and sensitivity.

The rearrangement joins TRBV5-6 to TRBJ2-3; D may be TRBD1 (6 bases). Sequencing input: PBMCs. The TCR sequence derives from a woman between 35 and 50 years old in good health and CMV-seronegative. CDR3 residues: CASSRDIQAGDTQYF. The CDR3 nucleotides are TGTGCCAGCAGCAGGGACATACAAGCCGGAGATACGCAGTATTTT.